One and the same sample provided the 8 T cell receptor beta chains below, sequenced in a study of OX40 agonist ivuxolimab in advanced cancers. The method was immunoSEQ multiplex PCR; TCRdb's version includes in-frame clones alone and lacks a portion of them. Among about 78,000 clones listed, around nine tenths were seen once. The sample was CD4+ or CD8+ T cells sorted from blood, taken in a trial of the OX40 agonist ivuxolimab. Source of these receptors: an adult with an advanced solid tumor such as melanoma, head and neck, liver or kidney cancer.

The chain couples TRBV7-9 to TRBJ2-3; TRBD2 matches 9 bases. The V segment lost 5 bases and the J segment 0 bases; nucleotides outside the gene matches: 6. The germline V gene has CDR1 SEHNR and CDR2 FQNEAQ (reference sequence). The CDR3 runs 16 residues. CDR3 bases: TGTGCCAGCAGCGTAGGGACTAGCCTCAGCACAGATACGCAGTATTTT. It specifies CASSVGTSLSTDTQYF.

This chain links TRBV28 with TRBJ1-6, with D unclear. The V and J ends lost 4 bases and 10 bases respectively, with 17 bases between them. CDR1 and CDR2 (germline): MDHEN, SYDVKM. The CDR3 consists of 15 residues. The CDR3 spells CASSSPSRARSPLHF. The DNA of the CDR3 is TGTGCCAGCAGTTCCCCCAGTCGAGCGAGGTCACCCCTCCACTTT.

On this clone: The missing conserved phenylalanine or tryptophan at the end of this CDR3 makes a read error likely. No DNA is shown, since the ends of the CDR3 on it are uncertain; the CDR3 is the one TCRdb lists. This chain joins TRBV2 and TRBJ2-7. Germline V lookup: CDR1 SNHLY, CDR2 FYNNEI. The CDR3 has 13 amino acids, counting both end residues. The CDR3 spells CASSEASGAPLRI.

The rearrangement links TRBV2 to TRBJ1-5; D is unresolved. Germline CDR1 and CDR2: SNHLY and FYNNEI. The CDR3 spans 14 residues. Trimming removed 3 bases from V and 6 bases from J, with 12 bases in between. CDR3 in amino acids: CASSEFYMGQPQHF. CDR3 DNA: TGTGCCAGCAGTGAGTTTTACATGGGTCAGCCCCAGCATTTT.

The genes are TRBV7-9 and TRBJ1-2; D not resolved. CDR3 length equals 15 residues. V was pared by 3 bases and J by 1 base, with 12 bases between. Per the germline V gene, CDR1 is SEHNR and CDR2 is FQNEAQ (reference sequence). The CDR3 loop reads CASSFGQARNYGYTF. The CDR3 DNA reads TGTGCCAGCAGCTTTGGGCAGGCGCGTAACTATGGCTACACCTTC.

The chain is built from TRBV6-5 and TRBJ2-7, with 12 nucleotides matching TRBD2. The CDR3 consists of 16 residues. Germline CDR1 is MNHEY and CDR2 is SVGAGI. J lost 5 bases, V lost 4 bases, and 9 bases had no gene match. In nucleotides, the CDR3 is TGTGCCAGCAGTTTGCTAGCGGGAGGGCGCTGGGACGAGCAGTACTTC. This translates into CASSLLAGGRWDEQYF.

This clone showed up just once. The V call is TRBV5-1, the J call TRBJ1-5, with 7 nucleotides matching TRBD1. J gave up 2 bases and V 2 bases, and 7 bases lay outside the gene matches. The germline gives CDR1 SGHRS, CDR2 YFSETQ. This CDR3 is 16 amino acids long. The chain's CDR3 is CASSFGDREGNQPQHF. The CDR3 region has the DNA TGCGCCAGCAGCTTCGGCGACAGGGAAGGCAATCAGCCCCAGCATTTT. Looking up the rest from reference TRBV5-1 and TRBJ1-5 gives the full variable domain: KAGVTQTPRYLIKTRGQQVTLSCSPISGHRSVSWYQQTPGQGLQFLFEYFSETQRNKGNFPGRFSGRQFSNSRSEMNVSTLELGDSALYLCASSFGDREGNQPQHFGDGTRLSIL.

The V call is TRBV4-1, the J call TRBJ2-1; D perhaps matches TRBD1 (6 bases). V was clipped by 2 bases and J by 2 bases, with 13 bases between them. CDR1 is MGHRA, CDR2 YSYEKL, per germline. There are 16 residues in the CDR3. This chain's CDR3 is CASSQSVGGAYNEQFF. The CDR3 coding sequence is TGCGCCAGCAGCCAATCGGTAGGGGGAGCCTACAATGAGCAGTTCTTC.